This T cell receptor beta chain is from a study of Graves' ophthalmopathy and Graves' hyperthyroidism. Study details: The authors collected peripheral blood at initial diagnosis, before any treatment. Overall study results and limits: A model built from 13 signatures distinguished ophthalmopathy from stable hyperthyroidism with 85% to 90% sensitivity and 81.08% specificity.

RNA transcripts were the source from which TCR beta CDR3 regions were amplified. First-round RT-PCR relied on HTBI primers, and a second-round multiplex PCR came next. TCRdb re-called the multiplex PCR reads with MiXCR, one entry per CDR3 protein. The sample has around 400,000 distinct CDR3 sequences, approximately 21% seen once. There are many counts of this clonotype. The antigen remains undetermined. PBMCs stemmed from over 8 ml of fresh peripheral blood. The V and J ends lost 6 bases and 5 bases respectively, with 18 bases between them. Per germline, CDR1 DFQATT and CDR2 SNEGSKA (reference sequence). The CDR3 runs to 14 residues.

This TCR came from a young woman with stable Graves' hyperthyroidism. The sequenced sample consisted of peripheral blood. The rearrangement joins TRBV20-1 to TRBJ2-3; D gene ambiguous. The CDR3 region is CSAVGTANVDTQYF. In DNA, the CDR3 is TGCAGTGCGGTTGGAACAGCCAATGTAGATACGCAGTATTTT.